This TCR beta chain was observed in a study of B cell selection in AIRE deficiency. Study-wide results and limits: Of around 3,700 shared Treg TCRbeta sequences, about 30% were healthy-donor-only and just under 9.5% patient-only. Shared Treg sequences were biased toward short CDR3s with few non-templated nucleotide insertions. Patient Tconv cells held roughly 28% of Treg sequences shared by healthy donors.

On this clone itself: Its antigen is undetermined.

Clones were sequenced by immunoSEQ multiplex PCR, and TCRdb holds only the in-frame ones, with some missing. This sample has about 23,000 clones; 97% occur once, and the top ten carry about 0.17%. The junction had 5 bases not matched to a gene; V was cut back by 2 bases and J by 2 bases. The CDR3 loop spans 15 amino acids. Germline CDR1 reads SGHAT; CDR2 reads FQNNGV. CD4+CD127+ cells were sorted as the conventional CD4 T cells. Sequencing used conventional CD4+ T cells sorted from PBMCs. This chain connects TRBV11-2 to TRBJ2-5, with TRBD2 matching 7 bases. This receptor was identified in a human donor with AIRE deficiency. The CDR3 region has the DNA TGTGCCAGCAGCTTATTGGCTAGCGGACAAGAGACCCAGTACTTC. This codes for CASSLLASGQETQYF.